This T cell receptor (beta chain) originates from a study of cytomegalovirus exposure and HLA in healthy donors. Researchers ran the PCR with 60 Vbeta and 13 Jbeta primers. The repertoire was sequenced with immunoSEQ multiplex PCR; TCRdb's copy has only in-frame clones and lacks some. The sample has some 180,000 clones; the top ten hold about 6%. V was pared by 0 bases and J by 5 bases, with 11 bases between. The CDR3 extends over 15 amino acids. Germline values: CDR1 MNHEY, CDR2 SVGAGI. The chain uses TRBV6-5 and TRBJ2-1, with D possibly being TRBD2 (6 bases). The sample taken for sequencing was PBMCs. The clonotype was recovered from a man aged 25-40 years in good health and CMV-seronegative. The CDR3, as DNA: TGTGCCAGCAGTTACTCTGTGGGGGGTCACAATGAGCAGTTCTTC. This translates into CASSYSVGGHNEQFF.